These 16 T cell receptor beta chains came from one sample sequenced in a study of T-cell memory formation after mild COVID-19. MiXCR, run by TCRdb on the 5' RACE reads, gives a single entry per CDR3 protein. The sample includes about 360,000 distinct CDR3 sequences, 13% seen only once; the top ten take over 20%. The sample was PBMCs or a T cell subset sorted from them (not recorded which). All receptors come from a man younger than 30 who had mild COVID-19 (a few samples of this study predate the infection). Cell type and time point are not known.

This clonotype turned up a few times. The gene calls are TRBV20-1 and TRBJ1-1; D perhaps matches TRBD1 (5 bases). Trimming stripped 5 bases from V and 1 base from J, with 11 bases between. The CDR3 runs 13 residues. Germline CDR1 DFQATT, CDR2 SNEGSKA (reference sequence). The CDR3 DNA reads as TGCAGTGCTCGGAGTACAGGGAACACTGAAGCTTTCTTT. Its translation is CSARSTGNTEAFF.

V gene TRBV7-8 combines with J gene TRBJ1-5; D is perhaps TRBD1 (6 bases). Trimming removed 1 base from V and 9 bases from J, with 16 bases in between. CDR1 SGHVS and CDR2 FQNEAQ come from the germline V gene. The CDR3 has 15 residues. The CDR3 loop reads CASSLGPQGPGPQHF. The CDR3, as DNA: TGTGCCAGCAGCTTAGGCCCCCAGGGGCCGGGGCCCCAGCATTTT.

This clonotype occurred many times. The V and J genes are TRBV7-2 and TRBJ1-5; 8 nucleotides agree with TRBD1. The length of the CDR3 is 14 residues. The V gene end was trimmed by 4 bases and the J gene end by 5 bases; junction bases not matched to a gene: 4. Germline assignment: CDR1 SGHTA and CDR2 FQGNSA. DNA for the CDR3: TGTGCCAGCAGCTCCCAGGGGGCTCATCAGCCCCAGCATTTT. Protein product: CASSSQGAHQPQHF. The whole variable domain, remainder taken from reference TRBV7-2 and TRBJ1-5, is GAGVSQSPSNKVTEKGKDVELRCDPISGHTALYWYRQSLGQGLEFLIYFQGNSAPDKSGLPSDRFSAERTGGSVSTLTIQRTQQEDSAVYLCASSSQGAHQPQHFGDGTRLSIL.

This clonotype was seen at least ten times. V gene TRBV24-1 combines with J gene TRBJ2-1; TRBD1 agrees at 8 bases. J lost 7 bases, V lost 8 bases, and 9 bases had no gene match. The CDR3 consists of 14 residues. The germline V gene encodes CDR1 KGHDR and CDR2 SFDVKD. The CDR3 is CATKDRVGGNEQFF. The DNA for the CDR3 is TGTGCCACCAAGGACAGGGTCGGTGGGAATGAGCAGTTCTTC.

This clonotype was detected a few times. This chain joins TRBV15 and TRBJ2-3; 11 bases map to TRBD1. This CDR3 has 15 amino acids. Germline trimming cut 5 bases from V and 3 bases from J; bases unmatched to any gene: 4. Germline CDR1 and CDR2: LNHNV and YYDKDF (reference sequence). The CDR3 coding sequence is TGTGCCACCAGCGGTGGACAGGGGGCGACAGATACGCAGTATTTT. Its protein is CATSGGQGATDTQYF. Combining the CDR3 with reference TRBV15 and TRBJ2-3 gives the whole variable domain DAMVIQNPRYQVTQFGKPVTLSCSQTLNHNVMYWYQQKSSQAPKLLFHYYDKDFNNEADTPDNFQSRRPNTSFCFLDIRSPGLGDTAMYLCATSGGQGATDTQYFGPGTRLTVL.

About this clonotype itself: A read error may be the cause here, since a much bigger clone is one base away. The V call is TRBV5-1, the J call TRBJ2-7; TRBD2 matches at 15 bases. V was clipped by 3 bases and J by 6 bases; unmatched bases: 4. The CDR3 has 15 amino acids. CDR1 SGHRS and CDR2 YFSETQ come from the germline V gene. CDR3 in amino acids: CASSSLGLAGGEQYF. CDR3 nucleotide sequence: TGCGCCAGCAGCTCGCTGGGACTAGCGGGGGGCGAGCAGTACTTC.

This clonotype was detected only a few times. This sequence joins TRBV20-1 and TRBJ2-3; a weak D match, TRBD2 (5 bases). The CDR3 loop spans 13 amino acids. The ends were cut back, 6 bases at V and 0 bases at J, with 10 bases in the middle. Germline values: CDR1 DFQATT, CDR2 SNEGSKA (reference sequence). CDR3 protein: CSAIGESTDTQYF. CDR3 DNA sequence: TGCAGTGCCATCGGGGAAAGCACAGATACGCAGTATTTT.

The chain employs TRBV4-2 and TRBJ2-5; 7 bases align to TRBD1. The germline gives CDR1 LGHNA, CDR2 YNFKEQ. V lost 0 bases and J lost 5; bases outside the gene matches: 9. CDR3 length equals 16 residues. CDR3 bases: TGTGCCAGCAGCCAAGATTTAACAGGGGAATTGGAGACCCAGTACTTC. Translating it yields CASSQDLTGELETQYF.

This clonotype was counted between two and nine times. This chain connects TRBV11-2 to TRBJ2-2; D remains ambiguous. Germline loops: CDR1 SGHAT, CDR2 FQNNGV. Trimming removed 3 bases at V and 2 bases at J, with 10 bases between. This CDR3 contains 15 residues. The CDR3 loop reads CASSFGPSNTGELFF. For the CDR3, the DNA is TGTGCCAGCAGCTTCGGACCCAGCAACACCGGGGAGCTGTTTTTT.

This clonotype turned up a few times. The chain couples TRBV24-1 to TRBJ1-2; D is undetermined. V was cut by 7 bases and J by 6 bases, with 8 bases left in between. CDR1 is KGHDR and CDR2 is SFDVKD in the germline V gene. The CDR3 length is 11 residues. CDR3 loop: CATRRVNGYTF. CDR3 in DNA: TGTGCCACCAGAAGGGTGAATGGCTACACCTTC.

This chain connects TRBV20-1 to TRBJ1-1; D is undetermined. The V gene lost 7 bases and the J gene lost 2 bases, with 11 bases spanning the gap. Germline CDR1 DFQATT, CDR2 SNEGSKA (reference sequence). The CDR3 runs to 12 residues. This chain's CDR3 is CSGCTANTEAFF. The CDR3 DNA is TGCAGTGGTTGCACGGCAAACACTGAAGCTTTCTTT.

The chain carries TRBV7-3 and TRBJ2-3; D remains unclear. Trimming took 1 base from V and 3 from J, leaving 14 bases between them. The germline gives CDR1 SGHTA, CDR2 FQGTGA. This CDR3 is built from 16 residues. CDR3 bases: TGTGCCAGCAGCTTAAGTTTATCAGCCGGTACAGATACGCAGTATTTT. Its protein is CASSLSLSAGTDTQYF.

There are many counts of this clonotype. This chain connects TRBV4-1 to TRBJ2-2; D possibly corresponds to TRBD1 (6 bases). The CDR3 loop spans 19 amino acids. Trimming removed 4 bases at V and 4 bases at J, with 25 bases between. The germline V gene has CDR1 MGHRA and CDR2 YSYEKL. The CDR3, as DNA: TGCGCCAGCAGCCCCCCCGGAGGTCGGCAGGGGCTTTCCACCGGGGAGCTGTTTTTT. It specifies CASSPPGGRQGLSTGELFF.

In its sample, this clonotype was seen a few times. V and J are TRBV12-3 or TRBV12-4 and TRBJ1-1, with D maybe TRBD1 (5 bases). The CDR3 extends over 12 amino acids. Trimming left V 7 bases short and J 4 bases short, with 10 bases between. The CDR3 sequence: CASTLQGTEAFF. The CDR3 DNA reads as TGTGCCAGCACTCTTCAGGGCACTGAAGCTTTCTTT.

A few counts support this clonotype. This chain connects TRBV7-6 to TRBJ2-5; maybe TRBD2 (6 bases). This CDR3 is built from 13 residues. In germline, CDR1 is SGHVS, CDR2 FNYEAQ. V lost 1 base and J lost 3, with 6 bases in between. CDR3 nucleotide sequence: TGTGCCAGCAGCTTAGGGGAGGAAGAGACCCAGTACTTC. Amino acid sequence: CASSLGEEETQYF. Full variable domain (rest looked up from reference TRBV7-6 and TRBJ2-5): GAGVSQSPRYKVTKRGQDVALRCDPISGHVSLYWYRQALGQGPEFLTYFNYEAQQDKSGLPNDRFSAERPEGSISTLTIQRTEQRDSAMYRCASSLGEEETQYFGPGTRLLVL.

This clonotype occurred a few times. The rearrangement joins TRBV5-1 to TRBJ2-1; possibly TRBD1 for D (5 bases). The germline V and J ends were trimmed by 4 bases and 8 bases, with 10 bases remaining between them. This CDR3 is 12 amino acids long. CDR1 is SGHRS, CDR2 YFSETQ, per germline. The CDR3 loop reads CASSGGADEQFF. The CDR3 nucleotides are TGCGCCAGCAGCGGTGGGGCTGATGAGCAGTTCTTC.